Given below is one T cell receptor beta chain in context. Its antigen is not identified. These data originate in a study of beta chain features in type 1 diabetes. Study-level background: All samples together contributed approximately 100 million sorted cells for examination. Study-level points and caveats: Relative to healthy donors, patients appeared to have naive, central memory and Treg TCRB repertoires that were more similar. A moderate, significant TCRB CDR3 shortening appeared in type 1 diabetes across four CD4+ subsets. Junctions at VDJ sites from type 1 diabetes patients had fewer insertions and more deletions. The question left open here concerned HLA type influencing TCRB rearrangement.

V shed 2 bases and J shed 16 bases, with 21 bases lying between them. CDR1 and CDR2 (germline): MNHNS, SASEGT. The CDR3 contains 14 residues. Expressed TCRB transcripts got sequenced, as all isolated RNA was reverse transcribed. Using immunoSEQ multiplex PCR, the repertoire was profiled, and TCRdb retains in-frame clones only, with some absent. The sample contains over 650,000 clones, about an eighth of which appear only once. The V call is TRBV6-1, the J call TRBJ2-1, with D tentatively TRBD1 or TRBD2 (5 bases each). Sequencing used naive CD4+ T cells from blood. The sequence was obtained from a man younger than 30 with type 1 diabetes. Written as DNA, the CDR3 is TGTGCCAGCAGTGAAAGCTGGGACCGCTCTAGGGGATTCTTC. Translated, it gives CASSESWDRSRGFF.